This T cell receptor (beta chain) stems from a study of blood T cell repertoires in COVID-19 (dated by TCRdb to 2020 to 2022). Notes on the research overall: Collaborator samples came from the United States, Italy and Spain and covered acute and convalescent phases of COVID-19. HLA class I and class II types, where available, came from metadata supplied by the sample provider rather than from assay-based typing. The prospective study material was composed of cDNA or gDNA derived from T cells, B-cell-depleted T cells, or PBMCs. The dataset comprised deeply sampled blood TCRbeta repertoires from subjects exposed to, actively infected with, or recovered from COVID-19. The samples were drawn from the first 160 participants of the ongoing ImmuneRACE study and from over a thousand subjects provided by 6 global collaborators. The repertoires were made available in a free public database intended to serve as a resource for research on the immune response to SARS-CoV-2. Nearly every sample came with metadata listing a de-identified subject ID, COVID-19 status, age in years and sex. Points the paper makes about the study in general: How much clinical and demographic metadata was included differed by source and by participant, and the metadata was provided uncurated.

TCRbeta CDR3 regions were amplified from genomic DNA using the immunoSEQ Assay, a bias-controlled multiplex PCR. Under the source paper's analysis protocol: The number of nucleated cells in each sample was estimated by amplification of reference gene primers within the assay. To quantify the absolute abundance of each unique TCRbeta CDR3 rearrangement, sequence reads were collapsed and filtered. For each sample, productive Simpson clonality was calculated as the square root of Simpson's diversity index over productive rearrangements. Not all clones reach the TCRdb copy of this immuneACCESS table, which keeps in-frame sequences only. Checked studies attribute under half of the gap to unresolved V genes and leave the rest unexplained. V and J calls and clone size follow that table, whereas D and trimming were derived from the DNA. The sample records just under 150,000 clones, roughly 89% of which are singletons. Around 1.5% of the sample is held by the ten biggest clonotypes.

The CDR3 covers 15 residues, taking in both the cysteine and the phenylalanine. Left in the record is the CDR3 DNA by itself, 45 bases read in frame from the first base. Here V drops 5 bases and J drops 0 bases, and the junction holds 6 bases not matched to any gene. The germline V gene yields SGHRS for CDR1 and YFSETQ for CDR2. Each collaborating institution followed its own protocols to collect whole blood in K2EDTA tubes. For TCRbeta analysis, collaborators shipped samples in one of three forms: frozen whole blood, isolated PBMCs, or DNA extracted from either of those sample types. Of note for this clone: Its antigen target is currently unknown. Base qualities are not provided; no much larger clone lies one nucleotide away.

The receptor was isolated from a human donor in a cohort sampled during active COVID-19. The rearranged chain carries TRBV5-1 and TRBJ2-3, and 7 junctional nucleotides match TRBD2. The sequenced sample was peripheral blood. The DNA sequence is TGCGCCAGCAGGAGGAGCGGGGAGAGCACAGATACGCAGTATTTT. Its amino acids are CASRRSGESTDTQYF.